This TCR beta chain was sequenced in a study of T cell responses to AZD1222 COVID-19 vaccine. Across the study: Timing groups of about 4 and about 12 weeks for second doses were pooled. General study findings and limits: As reported, nearly half of all spike-specific TCRs target variant regions that are unmutated. AZD1222 recipients seropositive at baseline numbered only 6 or 7.

On this clone itself: Its antigen remains unknown.

Trimming removed 3 bases from V and 8 bases from J, with 7 bases in between. The CDR3 has 11 amino acids. Per germline, CDR1 MNHEY and CDR2 SMNVEV (reference sequence). Repertoires were generated with immunoSEQ multiplex PCR, while TCRdb's copy carries only in-frame clones and drops some. The sample includes roughly 260,000 clones, approximately 93% seen only once; the top ten take around 0.6%. The V gene is TRBV27, the J gene TRBJ1-1; the D is unclear. The TCR was taken from an adult in good health. Sequencing used peripheral blood, obtained on day 0 of AZD1222 vaccination. CDR3 DNA: TGTGCCAGCAGTTTCGAAGGGGAAGCTTTCTTT. Translated, it gives CASSFEGEAFF.